This TCR beta chain was sequenced for a study of long-term antiretroviral therapy in people with HIV. Only a few counts were recorded for this clone. The run of the v3.0 immunoSEQ assay was at survey level. Libraries were prepared by immunoSEQ multiplex PCR; TCRdb keeps only in-frame clonotypes and omits some of them. The table lists more than 20,000 clones, approximately 80% of them singletons. This CDR3 comprises 15 residues. Trimming pared 2 bases from V and 4 bases from J, leaving 12 bases between. Germline V gene sequence: CDR1 MDHEN, CDR2 SYDVKM. The chain uses TRBV28 and TRBJ2-1; D is perhaps TRBD2 (6 bases). The source of this sequence is a man aged 18-30 years with HIV. Sample: unsorted PBMCs, taken 0.5 years after starting antiretroviral therapy. The CDR3: CASSLGGGTYNEQFF. The CDR3 region has the DNA TGTGCCAGCAGTTTAGGGGGAGGAACATACAATGAGCAGTTCTTC. The full variable domain, rest sourced from reference TRBV28 and TRBJ2-1, is DVKVTQSSRYLVKRTGEKVFLECVQDMDHENMFWYRQDPGLGLRLIYFSYDVKMKEKGDIPEGYSVSREKKERFSLILESASTNQTSMYLCASSLGGGTYNEQFFGPGTRLTVL.